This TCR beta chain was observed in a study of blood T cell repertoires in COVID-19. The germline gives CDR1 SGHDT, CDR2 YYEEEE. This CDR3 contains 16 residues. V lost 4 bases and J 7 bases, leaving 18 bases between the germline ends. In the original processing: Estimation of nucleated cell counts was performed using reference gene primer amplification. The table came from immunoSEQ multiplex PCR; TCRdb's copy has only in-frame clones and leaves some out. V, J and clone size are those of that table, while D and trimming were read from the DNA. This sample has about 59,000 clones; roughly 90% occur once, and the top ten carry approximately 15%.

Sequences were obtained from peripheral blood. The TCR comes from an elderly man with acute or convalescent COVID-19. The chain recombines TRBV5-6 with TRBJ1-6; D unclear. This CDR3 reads CASSAPSAGRNSPLHF. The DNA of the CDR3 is TGTGCCAGCAGCGCCCCTTCGGCGGGAAGGAATTCACCCCTCCACTTT. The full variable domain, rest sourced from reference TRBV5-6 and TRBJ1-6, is DAGVTQSPTHLIKTRGQQVTLRCSPKSGHDTVSWYQQALGQGPQFIFQYYEEEERQRGNFPDRFSGHQFPNYSSELNVNALLLGDSALYLCASSAPSAGRNSPLHFGNGTRLTVT.